This TCR beta chain was documented in a study of blood T cell repertoires in COVID-19. Turning to the study itself: Sites across the United States, Italy and Spain contributed samples from acute and convalescent COVID-19. The analysed material was cDNA or gDNA that came from T cells, B-cell-depleted T cells, or PBMCs.

The method was immunoSEQ multiplex PCR; TCRdb's version includes in-frame clones alone and lacks a portion of them. The sample yields approximately 260,000 clones, about 80% seen once. This CDR3 region has 14 residues. The germline CDR1 and CDR2 sequences are MNHEY and SMNVEV (reference sequence). Trimming took off 5 bases at V and 5 bases at J, with 12 bases between the two ends. The study assigned cohorts using participant-reported clinical history. Cohort 3 donors were reported recovered after two negative PCRs, clearance, or symptom resolution. The receptor was isolated from a man aged 45-65 years who had recovered from COVID-19. Sample: PBMCs or T cells enriched from blood (not recorded which). V usage is TRBV27 and J usage is TRBJ2-2; maybe TRBD2 (6 bases). The CDR3 DNA reads TGTGCCAGCAGTCGGTGGACTATTACCGGGGAGCTGTTTTTT. This sequence encodes CASSRWTITGELFF.